This passage covers 9 T cell receptor beta chains from one sample sequenced in a study of blood T cell repertoires in COVID-19. The repertoire was sequenced with immunoSEQ multiplex PCR; TCRdb's copy has only in-frame clones and lacks some. Of 75,000 to 90,000 clones in the sample, roughly three quarters are singletons; the top ten hold about a third. Specimen: peripheral blood. All receptors derive from a man in his 60s with COVID-19, enrolled during active disease.

V usage is TRBV27 and J usage is TRBJ2-3; possible D gene TRBD1, 6 bases. The germline CDR1 and CDR2 sequences are MNHEY and SMNVEV (reference sequence). The CDR3 is made up of 14 amino acids. Trimming took 7 bases from V and 3 from J, leaving 14 bases between them. CDR3 loop: CASTLRGGTDTQYF. CDR3 nucleotide sequence: TGTGCCAGCACCTTAAGAGGGGGAACAGATACGCAGTATTTT.

This clone was counted between two and nine times. The V and J genes are TRBV30 and TRBJ1-5; perhaps TRBD1 as D (6 bases). The germline CDR1 and CDR2 sequences are GTSNPN and SVGIG (reference sequence). CDR3 size: 13 residues. The V end was cut by 5 bases, the J end by 0 bases, with 8 bases between. The CDR3 region has the DNA TGTGCCTGGGCGGACAGTAGCAATCAGCCCCAGCATTTT. It is translated as CAWADSSNQPQHF.

The chain recombines TRBV5-1 with TRBJ1-1; D not certain. The CDR3 consists of 15 residues. Trimming took off 1 base at V and 5 bases at J, with 15 bases between the two ends. CDR1 is SGHRS and CDR2 is YFSETQ in the germline V gene. The CDR3 DNA reads TGCGCCAGCAGCTTGTTGGTGGGAGTGAGGACTGAAGCTTTCTTT. Its protein is CASSLLVGVRTEAFF. The complete variable domain, with remaining parts taken from reference TRBV5-1 and TRBJ1-1, reads KAGVTQTPRYLIKTRGQQVTLSCSPISGHRSVSWYQQTPGQGLQFLFEYFSETQRNKGNFPGRFSGRQFSNSRSEMNVSTLELGDSALYLCASSLLVGVRTEAFFGQGTRLTVV.

The chain employs TRBV3-1 (or the pseudogene TRBV3-2) and TRBJ2-6, with 9 bases identical to TRBD2. Unmatched junction bases numbered 5, after V lost 1 base and J lost 4 bases. Germline V gene lookup returns CDR1 LGHDT and CDR2 YNNKEL (reference sequence). This CDR3 has 17 amino acids. The CDR3: CASSQGGGARGANVLTF. CDR3 sequence (DNA): TGTGCCAGCAGCCAAGGCGGGGGGGCGCGAGGGGCCAACGTCCTGACTTTC.

This clone was detected once. The CDR3 reads CASSYGGVEAFF. As DNA, the CDR3 is TGTGCCAGCAGTTACGGGGGGGTTGAAGCTTTCTTT. This rearrangement joins TRBV6-5 to TRBJ1-1; TRBD1 is a possible D gene (5 bases). This CDR3 contains 12 residues. Germline CDR1 reads MNHEY; CDR2 reads SVGAGI. V dropped 2 bases and J dropped 7 bases, with 8 bases sitting between them.

The chain carries TRBV7-9 and TRBJ2-1, with 7 bases identical to TRBD2. V trimming: 1 base; J trimming: 5 bases; junction bases outside the gene matches: 5. The CDR3 is 15 amino acids. CDR1 is SEHNR, CDR2 FQNEAQ, per germline (reference sequence). CDR3 sequence reads: CASSLGTSSHNEQFF. The CDR3 DNA is TGTGCCAGCAGCTTAGGGACTAGTAGTCACAATGAGCAGTTCTTC.

The gene calls are TRBV5-1 and TRBJ2-6, with 7 bases aligning to TRBD2. Per the germline V gene, CDR1 is SGHRS and CDR2 is YFSETQ. The trim removed 2 bases at V and 3 bases at J, leaving 5 bases unmatched. The CDR3 extends over 16 amino acids. This CDR3 is CASSFVAGGGANVLTF. In DNA form, the CDR3 reads TGCGCCAGCAGCTTCGTAGCGGGTGGTGGGGCCAACGTCCTGACTTTC.

The chain carries TRBV7-2 and TRBJ1-2, with a tentative D call TRBD1 (6 bases). The V and J ends lost 9 bases and 3 bases respectively, with 20 bases between them. CDR1 is SGHTA and CDR2 is FQGNSA in the germline V gene. The CDR3 spans 15 residues. The chain's CDR3 is CASNTGPNADYGYTF. The CDR3 DNA reads as TGTGCCAGTAACACAGGGCCAAACGCGGACTATGGCTACACCTTC.

V is TRBV6-5 and J is TRBJ1-5, with 8 nucleotides matching TRBD1. With V trimmed by 6 bases and J by 4 bases, 8 bases remained unmatched. CDR3 length: 15 amino acids. Germline values: CDR1 MNHEY, CDR2 SVGAGI. CDR3 DNA sequence: TGTGCCAGCAGGCTTGGACAGGGCGAGAATCAGCCCCAGCATTTT. It codes for CASRLGQGENQPQHF.